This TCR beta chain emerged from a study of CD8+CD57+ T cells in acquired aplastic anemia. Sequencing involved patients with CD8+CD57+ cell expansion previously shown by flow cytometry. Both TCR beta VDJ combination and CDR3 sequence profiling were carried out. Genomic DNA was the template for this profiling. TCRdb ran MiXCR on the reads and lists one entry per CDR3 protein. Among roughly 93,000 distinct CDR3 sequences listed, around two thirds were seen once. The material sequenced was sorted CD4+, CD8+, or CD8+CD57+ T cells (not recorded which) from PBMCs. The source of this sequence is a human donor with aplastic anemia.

This CDR3 reads CASSVTGGWEQYF. CDR3 DNA sequence: TGTGCCAGCAGTGTAACAGGGGGCTGGGAGCAGTACTTC. The chain links TRBV25-1 to TRBJ2-7; 9 nucleotides agree with TRBD1. The ends lost 4 bases at V and 7 bases at J; junction bases unmatched: 5. The CDR3 consists of 13 residues. Germline V lookup: CDR1 MGHDK, CDR2 SYGVNS.